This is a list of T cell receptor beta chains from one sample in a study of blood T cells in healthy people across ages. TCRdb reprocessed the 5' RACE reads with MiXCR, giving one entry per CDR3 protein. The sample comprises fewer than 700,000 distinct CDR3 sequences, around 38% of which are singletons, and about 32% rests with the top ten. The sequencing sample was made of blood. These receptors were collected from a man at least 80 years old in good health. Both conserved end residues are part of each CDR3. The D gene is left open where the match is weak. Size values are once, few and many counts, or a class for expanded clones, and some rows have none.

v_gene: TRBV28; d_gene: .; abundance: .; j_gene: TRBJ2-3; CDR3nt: TGTGCCAGCAGTTGGTACACCACAGATACGCAGTATTTT; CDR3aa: CASSWYTTDTQYF
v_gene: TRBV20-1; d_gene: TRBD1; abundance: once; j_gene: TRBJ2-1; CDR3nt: TGCAGTGCTCCTACCGGGACAGGGACCTACAATGAGCAGTTCTTC; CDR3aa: CSAPTGTGTYNEQFF
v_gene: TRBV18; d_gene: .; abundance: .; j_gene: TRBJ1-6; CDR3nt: TGTGCCAGCTCGAACCTCGACAGTTATAATTCACCCCTCCACTTT; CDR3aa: CASSNLDSYNSPLHF
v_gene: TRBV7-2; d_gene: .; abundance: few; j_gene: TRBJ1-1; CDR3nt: TGTGCCAGCAGCTTAGGCCCCAGGCAGCCCACTGAAGCTTTCTTT; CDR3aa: CASSLGPRQPTEAFF
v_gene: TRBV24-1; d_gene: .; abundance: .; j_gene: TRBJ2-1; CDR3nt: TGTGCCACCAGTGATACCGGGACATACCAAGAGACCCAGTTCTTC; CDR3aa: CATSDTGTYQETQFF
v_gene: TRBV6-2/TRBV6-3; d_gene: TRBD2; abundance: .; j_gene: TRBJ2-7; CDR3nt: TGTGCCAGCTTTGCTACCACTAGCGGCTCCTACGAGCAGTACTTC; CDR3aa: CASFATTSGSYEQYF
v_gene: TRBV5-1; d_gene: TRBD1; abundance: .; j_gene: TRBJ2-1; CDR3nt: TGCGCCAGCAGCTTGTCAGAGGGGGCGGGTGAGCAGTTCTTC; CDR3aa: CASSLSEGAGEQFF
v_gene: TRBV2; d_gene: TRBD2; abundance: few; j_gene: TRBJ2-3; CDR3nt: TGTGCCAGCGGTAGCGGGAGGGCAGATACGCAGTATTTT; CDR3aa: CASGSGRADTQYF
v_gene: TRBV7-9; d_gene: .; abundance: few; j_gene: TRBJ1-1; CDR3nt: TGTGCCAGCAGCTTTTTGGATGGCACTGAAGCTTTCTTT; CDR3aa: CASSFLDGTEAFF
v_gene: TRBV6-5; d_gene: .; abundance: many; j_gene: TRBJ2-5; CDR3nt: TGTGCCAGCAGTTTCTCAGGGCAAGAGACCCAGTACTTC; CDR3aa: CASSFSGQETQYF
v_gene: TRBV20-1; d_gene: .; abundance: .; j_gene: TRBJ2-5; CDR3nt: TGCAGTGCTAGTACAACAGACGGACAAGAGACCCAGTACTTC; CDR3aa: CSASTTDGQETQYF
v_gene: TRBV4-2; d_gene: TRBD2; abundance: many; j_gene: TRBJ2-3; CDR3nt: TGTGCCAGCAGCCAAGGCCTAGCGGGGGGGCAAGAGACGCAGTATTTT; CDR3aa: CASSQGLAGGQETQYF
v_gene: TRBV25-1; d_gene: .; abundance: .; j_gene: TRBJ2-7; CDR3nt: TGTGCCAGTGGGCCACCACTGGGTTTGCCCTACGAGCAGTACTTC; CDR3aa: CASGPPLGLPYEQYF
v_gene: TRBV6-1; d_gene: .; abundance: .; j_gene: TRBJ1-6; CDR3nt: TGTGCCAGCAGTGATCGGCCAGGAGAGAATTCACCCCTCCACTTT; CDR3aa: CASSDRPGENSPLHF
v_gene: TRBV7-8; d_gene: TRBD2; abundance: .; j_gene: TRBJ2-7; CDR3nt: TGTGCCAGCAGCTACGTCGGGGGGTTGTACGAGCAGTACTTC; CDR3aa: CASSYVGGLYEQYF
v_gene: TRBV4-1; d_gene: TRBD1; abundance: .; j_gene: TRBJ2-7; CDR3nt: TGCGCCAGCAGCCAAGGCTCACAGGGGGCCTACGAGCAGTACTTC; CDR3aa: CASSQGSQGAYEQYF
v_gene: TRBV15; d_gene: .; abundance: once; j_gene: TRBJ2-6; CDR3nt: TGTGCCACCAGCAGAGATAGGGGGAGAGGGGCCAACGTCCTGACTTTC; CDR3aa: CATSRDRGRGANVLTF
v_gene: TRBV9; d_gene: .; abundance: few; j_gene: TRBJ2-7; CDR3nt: TGTGCCAGCAGCCCCCGACTAGTCCCCTACGAGCAGTACTTC; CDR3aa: CASSPRLVPYEQYF
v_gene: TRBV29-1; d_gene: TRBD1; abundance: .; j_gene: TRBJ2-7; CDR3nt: TGCAGACGGGACAGGGGGTACTACGAGCAGTACTTC; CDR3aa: CRRDRGYYEQYF
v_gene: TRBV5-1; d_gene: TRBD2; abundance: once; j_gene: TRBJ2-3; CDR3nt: TGCGCCAGCAGCATCGTACCGGGACTAGCGAGCACAGATACGCAGTATTTT; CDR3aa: CASSIVPGLASTDTQYF
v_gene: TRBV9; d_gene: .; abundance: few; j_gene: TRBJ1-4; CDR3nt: TGTGCCAGCAGCGGAGCCTTGACTAATGAAAAACTGTTTTTT; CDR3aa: CASSGALTNEKLFF
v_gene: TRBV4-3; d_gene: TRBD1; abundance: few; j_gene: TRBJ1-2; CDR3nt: TGCGCCAGCAGCAGAAACAGGGGTGACTATGGCTACACCTTC; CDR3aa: CASSRNRGDYGYTF
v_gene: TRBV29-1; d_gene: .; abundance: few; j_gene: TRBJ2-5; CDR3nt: TGCAGTACCAGCCCCGGGGGGCAGGAGACCCAGTACTTC; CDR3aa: CSTSPGGQETQYF
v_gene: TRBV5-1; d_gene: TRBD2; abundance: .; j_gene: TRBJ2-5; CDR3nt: TGCGCCAGCAGCTCCCGGGGGGTCGAGACCCAGTACTTC; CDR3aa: CASSSRGVETQYF
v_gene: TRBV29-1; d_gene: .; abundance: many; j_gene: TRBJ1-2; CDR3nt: TGCAGCGTTGAAGATCTTAGGAGACAGTTCACCTTC; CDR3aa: CSVEDLRRQFTF
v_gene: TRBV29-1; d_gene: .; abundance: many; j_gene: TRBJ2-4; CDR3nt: TGCAGCGTTGAAGACCTAGACATTCAGTACTTC; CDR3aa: CSVEDLDIQYF